These 6 T cell receptor beta chains share one sample of origin, sequenced in a study of T-cell reconstitution after alpha-beta-depleted transplantation in children. Preparation of the TCRbeta library was carried out with unique molecular identifiers. Each CDR3 protein is one row after TCRdb ran MiXCR on the PCR reads. The sample has fewer than 350,000 distinct CDR3 sequences, around 7.3% seen once. Their specific antigens are unknown. Study-level results: After one year, T-cell counts and TCRbeta diversity mostly came from new T cells.

Sample: peripheral blood, taken 360 days after TCRalphabeta/CD19-depleted stem cell transplant. The receptors derive from a female patient younger than 10 who had a stem cell transplant for Fanconi anemia, so the T cells may come from the graft donor.

This clonotype was recorded many times. The chain couples TRBV5-1 to TRBJ2-2; 9 bases map to TRBD1. The CDR3 is 17 amino acids. J gave up 5 bases and V 3 bases, and 11 bases lay outside the gene matches. Germline lookup yields CDR1 SGHRS and CDR2 YFSETQ. CDR3 bases: TGCGCCAGCAGCTCAGGTCCGGGACAGGGAAAAACCGGGGAGCTGTTTTTT. This sequence encodes CASSSGPGQGKTGELFF.

Comments on this clonotype: No DNA is shown, since the ends of the CDR3 on it are uncertain; the CDR3 is the one TCRdb lists. The gene calls are TRBV6-6 and TRBJ2-2. Germline V gives CDR1 MNHNY, CDR2 SVGAGI (reference sequence). The CDR3 region is 12 residues in length, termini included. CDR3 in amino acids: CASSTSVGELFF.

This clonotype came up many times. V and J are TRBV7-9 and TRBJ1-1; D remains ambiguous. The V and J ends lost 3 bases and 11 bases respectively, with 25 bases between them. Germline CDR1 and CDR2: SEHNR and FQNEAQ (reference sequence). CDR3 length: 16 amino acids. The CDR3 nucleotides are TGTGCCAGCAGCTTCTCCCCAGAAAAAGGGCGAGGTGGGGCTTTCTTT. This gives the protein CASSFSPEKGRGGAFF.

This clonotype was recorded a few times. V and J are TRBV7-3 and TRBJ1-2, with D maybe TRBD1 (5 bases). CDR1 is SGHTA, CDR2 FQGTGA, per germline. V lost 2 bases and J 3 bases, leaving 7 bases between the germline ends. The CDR3 has 13 amino acids. CDR3 loop: CASSLEGHYGYTF. CDR3 nucleotide sequence: TGTGCCAGCAGCTTAGAGGGACACTATGGCTACACCTTC. Using reference TRBV7-3 and TRBJ1-2 for the parts outside the CDR3, the full variable domain is GAGVSQTPSNKVTEKGKYVELRCDPISGHTALYWYRQSLGQGPEFLIYFQGTGAADDSGLPNDRFFAVRPEGSVSTLKIQRTERGDSAVYLCASSLEGHYGYTFGSGTRLTVV.

The chain couples TRBV10-3 to TRBJ2-1; 7 bases are shared with TRBD1. This CDR3 has 14 residues. Germline CDR1 reads ENHRY; CDR2 reads SYGVKD. V lost 10 bases and J lost 8; bases outside the gene matches: 14. The CDR3: CATSTGTTAHEQFF. CDR3 DNA sequence: TGTGCCACTTCGACAGGGACGACCGCACATGAGCAGTTCTTC.

This clonotype was seen a few times. The chain is built from TRBV4-1 and TRBJ2-7; no firm D call. V was pared by 4 bases and J by 2 bases, with 15 bases between. Per the germline V gene, CDR1 is MGHRA and CDR2 is YSYEKL. The CDR3 totals 15 residues. In nucleotides, the CDR3 is TGCGCCAGCAGCCCGGTGGGCATGGCAGCCTACGAGCAGTACTTC. It yields the protein CASSPVGMAAYEQYF.